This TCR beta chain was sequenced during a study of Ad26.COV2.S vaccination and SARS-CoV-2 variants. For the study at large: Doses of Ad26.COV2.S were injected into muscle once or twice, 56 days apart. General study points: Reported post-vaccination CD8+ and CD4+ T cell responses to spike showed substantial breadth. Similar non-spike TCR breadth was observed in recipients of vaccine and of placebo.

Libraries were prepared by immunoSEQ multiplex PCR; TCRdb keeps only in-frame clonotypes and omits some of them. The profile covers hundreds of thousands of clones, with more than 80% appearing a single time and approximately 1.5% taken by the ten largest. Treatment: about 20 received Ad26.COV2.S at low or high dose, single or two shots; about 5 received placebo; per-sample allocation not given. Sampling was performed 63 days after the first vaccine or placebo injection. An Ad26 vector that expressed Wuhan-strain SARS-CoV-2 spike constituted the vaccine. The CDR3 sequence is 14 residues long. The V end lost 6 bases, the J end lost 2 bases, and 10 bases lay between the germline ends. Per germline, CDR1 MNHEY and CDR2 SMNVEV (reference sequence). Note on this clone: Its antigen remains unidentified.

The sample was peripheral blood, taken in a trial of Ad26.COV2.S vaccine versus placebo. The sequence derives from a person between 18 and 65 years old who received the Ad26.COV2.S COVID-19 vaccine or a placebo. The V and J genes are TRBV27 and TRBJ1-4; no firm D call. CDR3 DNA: TGTGCCAGCAGAACCGGGATCACTAATGAAAAACTGTTTTTT. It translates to CASRTGITNEKLFF.